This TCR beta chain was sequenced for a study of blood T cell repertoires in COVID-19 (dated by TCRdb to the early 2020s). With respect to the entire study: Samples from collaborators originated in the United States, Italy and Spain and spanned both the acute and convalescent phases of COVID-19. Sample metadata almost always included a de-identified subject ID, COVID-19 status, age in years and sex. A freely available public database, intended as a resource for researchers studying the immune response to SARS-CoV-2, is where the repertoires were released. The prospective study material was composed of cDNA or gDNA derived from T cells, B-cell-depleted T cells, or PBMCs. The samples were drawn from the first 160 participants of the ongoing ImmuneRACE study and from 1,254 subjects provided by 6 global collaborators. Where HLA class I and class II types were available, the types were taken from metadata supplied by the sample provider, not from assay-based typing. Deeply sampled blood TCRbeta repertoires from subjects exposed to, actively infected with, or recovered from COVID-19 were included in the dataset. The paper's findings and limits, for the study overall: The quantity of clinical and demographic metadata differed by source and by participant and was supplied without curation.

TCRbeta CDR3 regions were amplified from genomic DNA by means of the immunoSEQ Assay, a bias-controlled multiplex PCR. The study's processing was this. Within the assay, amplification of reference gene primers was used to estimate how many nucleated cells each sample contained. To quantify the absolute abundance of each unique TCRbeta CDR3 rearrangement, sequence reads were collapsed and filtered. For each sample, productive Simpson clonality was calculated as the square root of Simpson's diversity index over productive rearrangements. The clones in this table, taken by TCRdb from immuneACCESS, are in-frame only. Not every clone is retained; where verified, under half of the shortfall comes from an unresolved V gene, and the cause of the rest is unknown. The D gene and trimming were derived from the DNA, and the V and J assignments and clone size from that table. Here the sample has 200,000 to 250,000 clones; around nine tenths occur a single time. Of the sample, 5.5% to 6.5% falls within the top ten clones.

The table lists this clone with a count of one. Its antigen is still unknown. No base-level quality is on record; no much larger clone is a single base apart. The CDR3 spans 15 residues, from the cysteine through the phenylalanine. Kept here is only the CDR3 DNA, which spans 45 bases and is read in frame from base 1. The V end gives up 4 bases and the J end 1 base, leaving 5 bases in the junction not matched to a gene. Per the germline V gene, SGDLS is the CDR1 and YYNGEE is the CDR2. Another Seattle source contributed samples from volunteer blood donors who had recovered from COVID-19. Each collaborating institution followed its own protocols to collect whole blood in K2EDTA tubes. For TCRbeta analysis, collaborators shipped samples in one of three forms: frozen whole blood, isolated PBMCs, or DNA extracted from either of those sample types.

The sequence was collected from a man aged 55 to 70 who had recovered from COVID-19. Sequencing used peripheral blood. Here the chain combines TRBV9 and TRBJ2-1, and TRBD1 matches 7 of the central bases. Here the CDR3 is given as CASSIKQGSYNEQFF. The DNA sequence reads TGTGCCAGCAGCATTAAACAGGGGTCCTACAATGAGCAGTTCTTC.